The 32 T cell receptor beta chains below all came from one sample that was sequenced in a study of blood T cell repertoires in COVID-19. The protocol was immunoSEQ multiplex PCR, while the TCRdb copy is restricted to in-frame clones and leaves out a portion. The sample gives under 140,000 clones, about four fifths of which show up once; 15% to 20% is in the top ten. The sample was peripheral blood. These TCRs come from a woman aged 55-70 years with acute or convalescent COVID-19.

This chain uses TRBV2 with TRBJ1-4; a possible D gene is TRBD1 (6 bases). The germline V and J ends were trimmed by 0 bases and 3 bases, with 11 bases remaining between them. Germline CDR1 and CDR2: SNHLY and FYNNEI. The CDR3 contains 16 residues. The chain's CDR3 is CASSEAGGRSNEKLFF. The CDR3, as DNA: TGTGCCAGCAGTGAAGCCGGGGGGCGTTCTAATGAAAAACTGTTTTTT. Filled out from reference TRBV2 and TRBJ1-4, the complete variable domain reads EPEVTQTPSHQVTQMGQEVILRCVPISNHLYFYWYRQILGQKVEFLVSFYNNEISEKSEIFDDQFSVERPDGSNFTLKIRSTKLEDSAMYFCASSEAGGRSNEKLFFGSGTQLSVL.

V usage is TRBV7-7 and J usage is TRBJ2-7, with 11 bases that match TRBD1. This CDR3 comprises 14 residues. Germline V gene lookup returns CDR1 SSHAT and CDR2 FNYEAQ (reference sequence). The CDR3 bases are TGTGCTAGCAGCTTAGGGGACAGGGGGACCCATTGGGACGTG. This encodes CASSLGDRGTHWDV.

The chain links TRBV11-1 to TRBJ2-1; 8 bases map to TRBD1. From germline, CDR1 is SGHAT and CDR2 FQDESV (reference sequence). Trimming at V came to 7 bases and at J to 5 bases, leaving 10 bases not matched to a gene. The CDR3 totals 15 residues. The chain's CDR3 is CASTRGRLQNNEQFF. In nucleotides, the CDR3 is TGTGCCAGCACCAGGGGGCGGTTACAAAACAATGAGCAGTTCTTC.

This clone was recorded a few times. The chain has TRBV9 and TRBJ1-1; D remains ambiguous. V was cut by 0 bases and J by 4 bases, with 7 bases left in between. CDR3 length equals 13 residues. CDR1 is SGDLS, CDR2 YYNGEE, per germline. The CDR3 sequence is CASSVAEVTEAFF. For the CDR3, the DNA is TGTGCCAGCAGCGTAGCAGAAGTCACTGAAGCTTTCTTT.

V gene TRBV7-3 combines with J gene TRBJ2-2; perhaps TRBD2 as D (7 bases). Looked up from germline, CDR1 is SGHTA and CDR2 is FQGTGA. V dropped 4 bases and J dropped 7 bases, with 10 bases sitting between them. The CDR3 consists of 13 residues. CDR3 bases: TGTGCCAGCAGCTCGGGGGGCAACGGGGAGCTGTTTTTT. This translates into CASSSGGNGELFF.

This chain uses TRBV28 with TRBJ2-1; 9 bases match TRBD1. V was pared by 6 bases and J by 5 bases, with 11 bases of the junction left unmatched. CDR3 length: 16 amino acids. Germline V CDR1 and CDR2: MDHEN, SYDVKM. CDR3 residues: CASSLMPGQGNNEQFF. DNA for the CDR3: TGTGCCAGCAGCCTCATGCCGGGACAGGGTAACAATGAGCAGTTCTTC.

The chain couples TRBV11-3 to TRBJ1-1; maybe TRBD1 (5 bases). V lost 4 bases, J lost 2 bases, and 14 bases lay in between. The CDR3 covers 15 residues. Per the germline V gene, CDR1 is SGHNT and CDR2 is YENEEA. CDR3 loop: CASSSPGRGNTEAFF. The DNA for the CDR3 is TGTGCCAGCAGCTCCCCGGGGAGGGGCAACACTGAAGCTTTCTTT.

This clone was counted a few times. The chain employs TRBV7-2 and TRBJ2-4, with D maybe TRBD1 (5 bases). Germline lookup yields CDR1 SGHTA and CDR2 FQGNSA. The CDR3 spans 15 residues. V gave up 5 bases and J gave up 0 bases, with 11 bases separating them. The CDR3 DNA sequence: TGTGCCAGCAGCCAGGGTGGGTTAGCCAAAAACATTCAGTACTTC. Its protein is CASSQGGLAKNIQYF.

This chain uses TRBV7-2 with TRBJ1-4, with 7 bases identical to TRBD1. J was trimmed by 7 bases and V by 5 bases; bases with no gene match: 7. Germline V gives CDR1 SGHTA, CDR2 FQGNSA. CDR3 length equals 14 residues. CDR3 loop: CASSPTGVGEKLFF. The DNA of the CDR3 is TGTGCCAGCAGCCCCACAGGGGTGGGTGAAAAACTGTTTTTT.

J is TRBJ2-3 and V is TRBV5-1; the D gene is possibly TRBD2 (5 bases). CDR3 size: 15 residues. Germline CDR1 SGHRS, CDR2 YFSETQ. The V gene lost 0 bases and the J gene lost 5 bases, with 13 bases spanning the gap. DNA of the CDR3: TGCGCCAGCAGCTTGGCCGCCTCACTAGGAGATACGCAGTATTTT. It is translated as CASSLAASLGDTQYF. The full variable domain, in which reference TRBV5-1 and TRBJ2-3 provide the parts outside the CDR3, is KAGVTQTPRYLIKTRGQQVTLSCSPISGHRSVSWYQQTPGQGLQFLFEYFSETQRNKGNFPGRFSGRQFSNSRSEMNVSTLELGDSALYLCASSLAASLGDTQYFGPGTRLTVL.

The chain combines TRBV5-4 with TRBJ2-3; D might be TRBD1 (5 bases). Trimming removed 4 bases from V and 3 bases from J, with 9 bases in between. The germline CDR1 and CDR2 sequences are SGHNT and YYREEE (reference sequence). CDR3 size: 13 residues. The CDR3 nucleotides are TGTGCCAGCAGCGAAGGGGCTACAGATACGCAGTATTTT. Protein product: CASSEGATDTQYF.

The J gene is TRBJ1-4, the V gene TRBV2, with 7 bases that match TRBD1. V lost 8 bases and J lost 1; bases outside the gene matches: 4. CDR3 length: 14 amino acids. Per the germline V gene, CDR1 is SNHLY and CDR2 is FYNNEI. The CDR3 reads CASRNRGTNEKLFF. The CDR3 DNA reads TGTGCCAGCCGTAACAGGGGAACTAATGAAAAACTGTTTTTT.

This clone was counted between two and nine times. CDR3: CASSPGYRGRQGYEQYF. The CDR3 nucleotides read TGTGCCAGCAGCCCTGGATATCGGGGGAGACAGGGCTACGAGCAGTACTTC. V and J are TRBV9 and TRBJ2-7; tentative D call: TRBD1 (7 bases). Germline CDR1 and CDR2: SGDLS and YYNGEE. The V end was cut by 4 bases, the J end by 3 bases, with 23 bases between. This CDR3 is built from 17 residues.

This sequence joins TRBV18 and TRBJ1-2; maybe TRBD1 (6 bases). The CDR3 consists of 13 residues. Trimming cost V 0 bases and J 8 bases, with 10 bases left between them. Germline CDR1 reads KGHSH; CDR2 reads LQKENI. CDR3 bases: TGTGCCAGCTCACCACCATCTGGGGGCGGCTACACCTTC. Amino acid sequence: CASSPPSGGGYTF.

The CDR3 DNA sequence: TGTGCCAGCAGCTTAGAGTTCAGGGAAGGCGATACGCAGTATTTT. Translating gives CASSLEFREGDTQYF. The V call is TRBV11-3, the J call TRBJ2-3, with a tentative D call TRBD1 (5 bases). CDR1 SGHNT and CDR2 YENEEA come from the germline V gene. This CDR3 is 15 amino acids long. The germline V and J ends were trimmed by 0 bases and 6 bases, with 13 bases remaining between them.

The V and J genes are TRBV7-8 and TRBJ2-7; 8 bases map to TRBD1. Per the germline V gene, CDR1 is SGHVS and CDR2 is FQNEAQ. V shed 2 bases and J 4 bases; nucleotides not matched to a gene: 7. The CDR3 is 15 residues long. The CDR3 protein is CASSLMGTGSYEQYF. DNA of the CDR3: TGTGCCAGCAGCTTAATGGGGACAGGTTCGTACGAGCAGTACTTC.

This clone was counted once. This chain uses TRBV18 with TRBJ1-5, with D perhaps TRBD1 (5 bases). The length of the CDR3 is 17 residues. Trimming cost V 2 bases and J 2 bases, with 16 bases left between them. Germline loops: CDR1 KGHSH, CDR2 LQKENI. DNA of the CDR3: TGTGCCAGCTCACCAGGTCCAGGGTTTAAGGGCAATCAGCCCCAGCATTTT. Translating gives CASSPGPGFKGNQPQHF. The full variable domain, its missing parts supplied by reference TRBV18 and TRBJ1-5, is NAGVMQNPRHLVRRRGQEARLRCSPMKGHSHVYWYRQLPEEGLKFMVYLQKENIIDESGMPKERFSAEFPKEGPSILRIQQVVRGDSAAYFCASSPGPGFKGNQPQHFGDGTRLSIL.

A few counts support this clone. J is TRBJ2-1 and V is TRBV7-2, with a weak D call TRBD2 (7 bases). Germline loops: CDR1 SGHTA, CDR2 FQGNSA. The CDR3 contains 15 residues. The V end lost 2 bases, the J end lost 6 bases, and 14 bases lay between the germline ends. In DNA form, the CDR3 reads TGTGCCAGCAGCTTACGGCCGGGGGGCCCCAATGAGCAGTTCTTC. Protein: CASSLRPGGPNEQFF.

As DNA, the CDR3 is TGTGCCAGCAGCTGGGGACAGTATAATTCACCCCTCCACTTT. This codes for CASSWGQYNSPLHF. V is TRBV13 and J is TRBJ1-6, with TRBD1 matching 7 bases. The CDR3 length is 14 residues. From germline, CDR1 is PRHDT and CDR2 FYEKMQ (reference sequence). V lost 4 bases, J lost 4 bases, and 1 base stayed unmatched.

J is TRBJ1-1 and V is TRBV6-6, with 11 positions matching TRBD1. With 5 bases clipped from V and 6 bases from J, the junction kept 20 bases outside the gene matches. The CDR3 totals 19 residues. Per the germline V gene, CDR1 is MNHNY and CDR2 is SVGAGI (reference sequence). Here the CDR3 reads CASSPPGTGGSVRTPEAFF. DNA for the CDR3: TGTGCCAGCAGTCCCCCCGGGACAGGGGGGTCCGTGAGAACTCCTGAAGCTTTCTTT.

This clone was seen a single time. V usage is TRBV11-2 and J usage is TRBJ1-4; TRBD1 aligns across 11 bases. With V trimmed by 0 bases and J by 7 bases, 1 base remained unmatched. The CDR3 spans 15 residues. CDR1 and CDR2 from the germline V gene are SGHAT and FQNNGV. CDR3 residues: CASSLDGTGGEKLFF. The CDR3 bases are TGTGCCAGCAGCTTAGATGGGACAGGGGGTGAAAAACTGTTTTTT. Supplemented by reference TRBV11-2 and TRBJ1-4, the full variable domain reads EAGVAQSPRYKIIEKRQSVAFWCNPISGHATLYWYQQILGQGPKLLIQFQNNGVVDDSQLPKDRFSAERLKGVDSTLKIQPAKLEDSAVYLCASSLDGTGGEKLFFGSGTQLSVL.

The chain uses TRBV2 and TRBJ2-3; D perhaps matches TRBD2 (5 bases). V was clipped by 7 bases and J by 0 bases, with 14 bases between them. This CDR3 has 15 residues. Germline-derived CDR1 and CDR2 are SNHLY and FYNNEI. CDR3 sequence: CASINVEGSTDTQYF. In DNA form, the CDR3 reads TGTGCCAGCATAAACGTTGAGGGTAGCACAGATACGCAGTATTTT.

The rearrangement uses TRBV3-1 (or the pseudogene TRBV3-2) and TRBJ2-5; D remains ambiguous. V was pared by 1 base and J by 3 bases, with 9 bases between. CDR3 length: 14 residues. Germline assignment: CDR1 LGHDT and CDR2 YNNKEL (reference sequence). The CDR3, as DNA: TGTGCCAGCAGCCAAGTAAACACCAAAGAGACCCAGTACTTC. It yields the protein CASSQVNTKETQYF.

The chain links TRBV29-1 to TRBJ1-2; 8 nucleotides match TRBD1. Germline V gene data show CDR1 as SQVTM and CDR2 as ANQGSEA. This CDR3 comprises 14 residues. Losses at the gene ends were 4 bases for V and 1 base for J; bases not matched to a gene: 5. CDR3 nucleotide sequence: TGCAGCGTTGTAGGGGACAGGCTTAACTATGGCTACACCTTC. Translating gives CSVVGDRLNYGYTF. Full variable domain (rest looked up from reference TRBV29-1 and TRBJ1-2): SAVISQKPSRDICQRGTSLTIQCQVDSQVTMMFWYRQQPGQSLTLIATANQGSEATYESGFVIDKFPISRPNLTFSTLTVSNMSPEDSSIYLCSVVGDRLNYGYTFGSGTRLTVV.

The chain carries TRBV6-1 and TRBJ1-1, with unresolved D. Deletions cut 1 base from V and 3 bases from J, with 6 bases between. Germline CDR1 and CDR2: MNHNS and SASEGT. This CDR3 is built from 13 residues. Here the CDR3 reads CASSEEADTEAFF. Here the CDR3 DNA reads TGTGCCAGCAGTGAAGAGGCGGACACTGAAGCTTTCTTT.

J is TRBJ2-5 and V is TRBV4-1, with D uncertain. The CDR3 has 15 amino acids. Looked up from germline, CDR1 is MGHRA and CDR2 is YSYEKL. The V and J ends lost 4 bases and 0 bases respectively, with 12 bases between them. The CDR3 sequence is CASSRIDMDQETQYF. The CDR3 bases are TGCGCCAGCAGCCGTATTGACATGGACCAAGAGACCCAGTACTTC.

The sample holds one count of this clone. The gene calls are TRBV27 and TRBJ1-4, with D tentatively TRBD1 (5 bases). The CDR3 sequence is 15 residues long. In germline, CDR1 is MNHEY, CDR2 SMNVEV (reference sequence). Trimming removed 2 bases from V and 0 bases from J, with 7 bases in between. The CDR3 nucleotides read TGTGCCAGCAGTTTAGGACAACCAACTAATGAAAAACTGTTTTTT. As protein: CASSLGQPTNEKLFF.

The chain uses TRBV3-1 (or the pseudogene TRBV3-2) and TRBJ2-2; the D gene is possibly TRBD2 (6 bases). CDR1 and CDR2 (germline): LGHDT, YNNKEL (reference sequence). V dropped 7 bases and J dropped 4 bases, with 10 bases sitting between them. CDR3 size: 13 residues. The CDR3: CASTPGVTGELFF. The CDR3 DNA reads TGTGCCAGCACTCCGGGGGTCACCGGGGAGCTGTTTTTT.

J is TRBJ2-5 and V is TRBV6-4, with 8 bases fitting TRBD2. The CDR3 runs 16 residues. CDR1 is MRHNA and CDR2 is SNTAGT in the germline V gene. V shed 2 bases and J 5 bases; nucleotides not matched to a gene: 10. For the CDR3, the DNA is TGTGCCAGCAGTGACGAGGGAGCGGGGGCCCGGGAGACCCAGTACTTC. Protein sequence: CASSDEGAGARETQYF.

V and J are TRBV6-2 or TRBV6-3 and TRBJ1-1; the match to TRBD1 covers 9 bases. Germline loops: CDR1 MNHEY, CDR2 SVGEGT. This CDR3 region has 14 residues. V dropped 4 bases and J dropped 5; count of bases not matched to a gene: 5. The DNA for the CDR3 is TGTGCCAGCAGTTCGGGACAGGGATGGACTGAAGCTTTCTTT. Translated: CASSSGQGWTEAFF.

This clone has a single count. The chain couples TRBV24-1 to TRBJ1-4, with 7 bases that match TRBD1. The CDR3 contains 15 residues. Trimming cost V 3 bases and J 7 bases; bases outside gene matches: 7. CDR1 KGHDR and CDR2 SFDVKD come from the germline V gene. CDR3: CATSDPGQKGEKLFF. In DNA form, the CDR3 reads TGTGCCACCAGTGATCCGGGACAGAAAGGTGAAAAACTGTTTTTT.

This sequence joins TRBV27 and TRBJ2-3; no reliable D call. The germline V and J ends were trimmed by 6 bases and 7 bases, with 17 bases remaining between them. CDR1 and CDR2 (germline): MNHEY, SMNVEV (reference sequence). This CDR3 is built from 14 residues. The CDR3: CASREQINHNTQYF. For the CDR3, the DNA is TGTGCCAGCAGGGAACAGATCAACCATAATACGCAGTATTTT.